Below, 32 T cell receptor beta chains from the same sample are listed, as sequenced in a study of T cell changes during pregnancy in multiple sclerosis (dated by TCRdb to 2018 to 2020). The method was the immunoSEQ multiplex PCR assay. Sourced from immuneACCESS, this table was stored by TCRdb with only in-frame sequences that have V and J called. A share of the clones is absent; for the studies checked, an unresolved V gene accounts for under half, and the remainder has no known explanation. In this sample the table shows approximately 70,000 clones, around 90% of which occur a single time. 1.1% to 1.5% of the sample comes from the top ten. The sequencing used peripheral blood, collected in the second trimester of pregnancy. The source of these receptors is a female donor in good health, enrolled as a control in a pregnancy study.

This rearrangement joins TRBV18 to TRBJ1-1, with D possibly matching TRBD1 (5 bases). The CDR3 runs to 13 residues. Per the germline V gene, CDR1 is KGHSH and CDR2 is LQKENI. V dropped 0 bases and J dropped 5 bases, with 7 bases sitting between them. CDR3 region: CASSPPQGTEAFF. The CDR3 DNA follows: TGTGCCAGCTCACCACCCCAGGGAACTGAAGCTTTCTTT. Complete variable domain (other parts from reference TRBV18 and TRBJ1-1): NAGVMQNPRHLVRRRGQEARLRCSPMKGHSHVYWYRQLPEEGLKFMVYLQKENIIDESGMPKERFSAEFPKEGPSILRIQQVVRGDSAAYFCASSPPQGTEAFFGQGTRLTVV.

V gene TRBV18 combines with J gene TRBJ2-7; no clear D gene. V gave up 3 bases and J gave up 0 bases, with 12 bases separating them. In germline, CDR1 is KGHSH, CDR2 LQKENI. This CDR3 contains 15 residues. The CDR3 region is CASSPTSLLSYEQYF. Here the CDR3 DNA reads TGTGCCAGCTCACCCACCAGTCTTCTCTCCTACGAGCAGTACTTC.

The gene calls are TRBV18 and TRBJ2-3; no definite D call. The CDR3 is made up of 14 amino acids. Looked up from germline, CDR1 is KGHSH and CDR2 is LQKENI. V was pared by 7 bases and J by 0 bases, with 11 bases between. The CDR3 DNA is TGTGCCAGCTGTGGCAGTCCTAGCACAGATACGCAGTATTTT. Its protein is CASCGSPSTDTQYF.

The chain couples TRBV18 to TRBJ1-2; possibly TRBD1 for D (6 bases). V was pared by 1 base and J by 3 bases, with 9 bases between. Per the germline V gene, CDR1 is KGHSH and CDR2 is LQKENI. The CDR3 contains 14 residues. CDR3 protein: CASSPREGDYGYTF. CDR3 DNA sequence: TGTGCCAGCTCACCACGAGAGGGGGACTATGGCTACACCTTC. The full variable domain, completed using reference TRBV18 and TRBJ1-2, is NAGVMQNPRHLVRRRGQEARLRCSPMKGHSHVYWYRQLPEEGLKFMVYLQKENIIDESGMPKERFSAEFPKEGPSILRIQQVVRGDSAAYFCASSPREGDYGYTFGSGTRLTVV.

This chain uses TRBV28 with TRBJ2-7; 9 nucleotides line up with TRBD1. The CDR3 runs to 17 residues. CDR1 and CDR2 (germline): MDHEN, SYDVKM. The V and J ends lost 2 bases and 4 bases, in that order; junction bases with no gene match: 12. The CDR3 loop reads CASSLSGGGQGGYEQYF. In DNA form, the CDR3 reads TGTGCCAGCAGTTTAAGTGGTGGGGGACAGGGAGGTTACGAGCAGTACTTC.

The rearrangement links TRBV7-8 to TRBJ1-4; D ambiguous. CDR1 and CDR2 (germline): SGHVS, FQNEAQ. The CDR3 has 15 amino acids. Trimming took 5 bases from V and 3 from J, leaving 13 bases between them. In nucleotides, the CDR3 is TGTGCCAGCAGCCCTACCACGGTGGCTAATGAAAAACTGTTTTTT. Protein product: CASSPTTVANEKLFF.

The chain couples TRBV9 to TRBJ1-1; no reliable D call. The V gene's germline CDR1 is SGDLS and CDR2 YYNGEE. The CDR3 totals 13 residues. Trimming left V 0 bases short and J 3 bases short, with 6 bases between. The CDR3 loop is CASSVAVYTEAFF. CDR3 nucleotides: TGTGCCAGCAGCGTAGCGGTCTACACTGAAGCTTTCTTT.

This clone was recorded once. The rearrangement uses TRBV2 and TRBJ1-6, with TRBD1 matching 7 bases. The germline CDR1 and CDR2 sequences are SNHLY and FYNNEI. V shed 7 bases, J shed 9 bases, and the junction held 15 bases outside the gene matches. The length of the CDR3 is 16 residues. The chain's CDR3 is CASTASAYRGGSPLHF. DNA for the CDR3: TGTGCCAGCACCGCATCAGCTTACAGGGGTGGTTCACCCCTCCACTTT.

The chain has TRBV19 and TRBJ1-2; D perhaps matches TRBD1 (6 bases). Germline lookup yields CDR1 LNHDA and CDR2 SQIVND (reference sequence). Trimming stripped 11 bases from V and 0 bases from J, with 16 bases between. The CDR3 is made up of 14 amino acids. The CDR3 nucleotides read TGTGCCGCCACGGGGGGGCTAACTAACTATGGCTACACCTTC. Residues: CAATGGLTNYGYTF.

The J gene is TRBJ2-5, the V gene TRBV6-6, with 7 bases fitting TRBD2. The CDR3 has 13 amino acids. The V segment lost 10 bases and the J segment 2 bases; nucleotides outside the gene matches: 7. Germline CDR1 and CDR2: MNHNY and SVGAGI (reference sequence). This CDR3 is CATAREVQETQYF. Here the CDR3 DNA reads TGTGCCACCGCCCGGGAGGTTCAAGAGACCCAGTACTTC.

The DNA of the CDR3 is TGTGCCAGCAGCCTGGGACTAGCGGGGAACAATGAGCAGTTCTTC. This encodes CASSLGLAGNNEQFF. The chain is built from TRBV7-9 and TRBJ2-1; 13 bases fit TRBD2. Germline CDR1 reads SEHNR; CDR2 reads FQNEAQ (reference sequence). Unmatched junction bases numbered 3, after V lost 5 bases and J lost 5 bases. The CDR3 has 15 amino acids.

The table lists this clone with a count of one. The chain carries TRBV15 and TRBJ1-1, with 8 bases identical to TRBD1. This CDR3 is built from 16 residues. The germline CDR1 and CDR2 sequences are LNHNV and YYDKDF (reference sequence). The trim removed 1 base at V and 2 bases at J, leaving 6 bases unmatched. This CDR3 is CATSRGAGGRNTEAFF. Written as DNA, the CDR3 is TGTGCCACCAGCAGAGGCGCAGGGGGCAGAAACACTGAAGCTTTCTTT.

The count of this clone is one. The rearrangement joins TRBV6-5 to TRBJ2-3, with 10 positions matching TRBD2. The CDR3 has 14 amino acids. Trimming cost V 6 bases and J 3 bases; bases outside gene matches: 3. Germline-derived CDR1 and CDR2 are MNHEY and SVGAGI. The CDR3 protein is CASSGLAETDTQYF. Written as DNA, the CDR3 is TGTGCCAGCAGCGGACTAGCGGAGACAGATACGCAGTATTTT.

The chain recombines TRBV14 with TRBJ2-7, with TRBD2 matching over 10 bases. The CDR3 sequence is 15 residues long. Trimming cost V 1 base and J 2 bases; bases outside gene matches: 2. In germline, CDR1 is SGHDN, CDR2 FVKESK. In nucleotides, the CDR3 is TGTGCCAGCAGCCAAGCCCTAGCGGGGGCCTACGAGCAGTACTTC. It is translated as CASSQALAGAYEQYF.

The rearrangement links TRBV11-2 to TRBJ2-7, with D possibly TRBD1 on 5 matching bases. Trimming took 2 bases from V and 7 from J, leaving 12 bases between them. In germline, CDR1 is SGHAT, CDR2 FQNNGV. This CDR3 spans 13 amino acids. For the CDR3, the DNA is TGTGCCAGCAGCTTATCTCGTCAGGGAGAGCAGTACTTC. This sequence encodes CASSLSRQGEQYF.

J is TRBJ2-7 and V is TRBV5-4; D might be TRBD2 (6 bases). This CDR3 has 14 residues. CDR1 is SGHNT, CDR2 YYREEE, per germline (reference sequence). Trimming took 4 bases from V and 0 from J, leaving 11 bases between them. CDR3 protein: CASSGGKSSYEQYF. The CDR3 DNA reads TGTGCCAGCAGCGGGGGGAAGAGCTCCTACGAGCAGTACTTC. The whole variable domain, remainder taken from reference TRBV5-4 and TRBJ2-7, is ETGVTQSPTHLIKTRGQQVTLRCSSQSGHNTVSWYQQALGQGPQFIFQYYREEENGRGNFPPRFSGLQFPNYSSELNVNALELDDSALYLCASSGGKSSYEQYFGPGTRLTVT.

This CDR3 reads CASSPLIQGSAEAFF. The CDR3 DNA sequence: TGCGCCAGCAGCCCCTTGATTCAGGGGTCCGCTGAAGCTTTCTTT. The J gene is TRBJ1-1, the V gene TRBV4-1; D perhaps matches TRBD1 (6 bases). Trimming shortened V by 4 bases and J by 6 bases, and 18 bases separated the two germline ends. The CDR3 is 15 amino acids. The germline V gene has CDR1 MGHRA and CDR2 YSYEKL.

This clone was seen a single time. The chain couples TRBV20-1 to TRBJ2-1, with 7 bases identical to TRBD2. The CDR3 is 11 residues long. Germline lookup yields CDR1 DFQATT and CDR2 SNEGSKA (reference sequence). The V and J ends lost 3 bases and 7 bases, in that order; junction bases with no gene match: 0. The CDR3 loop is CSARGGNEQFF. CDR3 DNA sequence: TGCAGTGCTAGGGGGGGGAATGAGCAGTTCTTC.

The genes are TRBV27 and TRBJ2-1, with D perhaps matching TRBD2 (6 bases). Trimming stripped 3 bases from V and 6 bases from J, with 15 bases between. There are 15 residues in the CDR3. Germline V gene lookup returns CDR1 MNHEY and CDR2 SMNVEV (reference sequence). The CDR3 region has the DNA TGTGCCAGCAGTTTGGAGGGACTTAGAATCAATGAGCAGTTCTTC. As protein: CASSLEGLRINEQFF.

The genes are TRBV2 and TRBJ2-7; tentative D call: TRBD1 (5 bases). The V end lost 0 bases, the J end lost 3 bases, and 9 bases lay between the germline ends. Germline loops: CDR1 SNHLY, CDR2 FYNNEI. CDR3 length: 14 residues. CDR3 residues: CASSEAGRYYEQYF. CDR3 nucleotide sequence: TGTGCCAGCAGTGAAGCGGGGCGCTACTACGAGCAGTACTTC. Full variable domain (outside the CDR3, taken from reference TRBV2 and TRBJ2-7): EPEVTQTPSHQVTQMGQEVILRCVPISNHLYFYWYRQILGQKVEFLVSFYNNEISEKSEIFDDQFSVERPDGSNFTLKIRSTKLEDSAMYFCASSEAGRYYEQYFGPGTRLTVT.

The CDR3 sequence: CASSFPTSGATSTDTQYF. The CDR3 DNA is TGTGCCAGCAGCTTCCCTACTAGCGGGGCCACAAGCACAGATACGCAGTATTTT. The chain is built from TRBV13 and TRBJ2-3, with TRBD2 matching 10 bases. In germline, CDR1 is PRHDT, CDR2 FYEKMQ (reference sequence). V lost 3 bases to trimming and J lost 0 bases; unmatched junction nucleotides: 9. The CDR3 length is 18 residues.

This chain uses TRBV4-1 with TRBJ1-3, with 9 bases matching TRBD1. CDR1 and CDR2 from the germline V gene are MGHRA and YSYEKL. This CDR3 comprises 14 residues. The ends lost 5 bases at V and 8 bases at J; junction bases unmatched: 7. CDR3 residues: CASSTRQGGDTIYF. CDR3 bases: TGCGCCAGCAGCACCCGACAGGGGGGGGACACCATATATTTT.

V usage is TRBV4-2 and J usage is TRBJ2-7, with 8 bases fitting TRBD1. The V gene end was trimmed by 0 bases and the J gene end by 2 bases; junction bases not matched to a gene: 0. The CDR3 has 14 amino acids. The germline gives CDR1 LGHNA, CDR2 YNFKEQ. The CDR3 bases are TGTGCCAGCAGCCAAGACAGGGGGCCCTACGAGCAGTACTTC. Amino acids: CASSQDRGPYEQYF.

In this sample, this clone turned up once. The CDR3 DNA sequence: TGCGCCAGCAGCCCTCAGACTAGCGGGAGGGCCGGGGAGCTGTTTTTT. Protein product: CASSPQTSGRAGELFF. The chain uses TRBV4-1 and TRBJ2-2, with 14 bases aligning to TRBD2. Losses at the gene ends were 4 bases for V and 6 bases for J; bases not matched to a gene: 4. CDR3 length: 16 amino acids. CDR1 is MGHRA, CDR2 YSYEKL, per germline.

CDR3: CASSSNLGLSSYEQYF. The DNA for the CDR3 is TGTGCCAGCAGTTCAAACCTGGGGCTAAGCTCCTACGAGCAGTACTTC. The chain combines TRBV28 with TRBJ2-7; D is perhaps TRBD1 (5 bases). CDR3 length equals 16 residues. Germline assignment: CDR1 MDHEN and CDR2 SYDVKM. V was clipped by 4 bases and J by 0 bases, with 16 bases between them. The full variable domain, completed using reference TRBV28 and TRBJ2-7, is DVKVTQSSRYLVKRTGEKVFLECVQDMDHENMFWYRQDPGLGLRLIYFSYDVKMKEKGDIPEGYSVSREKKERFSLILESASTNQTSMYLCASSSNLGLSSYEQYFGPGTRLTVT.

V is TRBV25-1 and J is TRBJ2-7; 10 nucleotides match TRBD1. J lost 3 bases, V lost 2 bases, and 10 bases had no gene match. CDR1 and CDR2 from the germline V gene are MGHDK and SYGVNS. The CDR3 loop spans 17 amino acids. CDR3 region: CASSEIGFRDRGYEQYF. The DNA for the CDR3 is TGTGCCAGCAGTGAAATTGGATTCCGGGACAGGGGCTACGAGCAGTACTTC.

The chain recombines TRBV4-1 with TRBJ1-1; D is possibly TRBD1 (6 bases). The germline V gene has CDR1 MGHRA and CDR2 YSYEKL. Trimming took off 1 base at V and 1 base at J, with 7 bases between the two ends. This CDR3 is built from 14 residues. This CDR3 reads CASSQGTENTEAFF. Here the CDR3 DNA reads TGCGCCAGCAGCCAAGGGACAGAGAACACTGAAGCTTTCTTT.

The gene calls are TRBV5-6 and TRBJ2-1, with a weak D call TRBD1 (5 bases). CDR3 length equals 11 residues. V was clipped by 3 bases and J by 12 bases, with 10 bases between them. Germline V lookup: CDR1 SGHDT, CDR2 YYEEEE. CDR3 region: CASSSSRAQFF. CDR3 bases: TGTGCCAGCAGCTCCTCCAGGGCGCAGTTCTTC.

Regarding this clone: A read error may account for a junction end that differs from germline. The chain recombines TRBV25-1 with TRBJ1-2; possibly TRBD1 for D (6 bases). Looked up from germline, CDR1 is MGHDK and CDR2 is SYGVNS. This CDR3 region has 15 residues. The CDR3: CASSAHRRAGERIAF. In nucleotides, the CDR3 is TGTGCCAGCAGTGCACACCGGCGGGCAGGGGAGAGAATCGCCTTC.

This clone was observed a single time. The rearrangement uses TRBV19 and TRBJ1-5; 9 nucleotides line up with TRBD1. With 1 base clipped from V and 0 bases from J, the junction kept 13 bases outside the gene matches. This CDR3 contains 20 residues. Germline lookup yields CDR1 LNHDA and CDR2 SQIVND (reference sequence). The CDR3 DNA reads TGTGCCAGTAGTATAGGCTCCTCCGGGACAGGGCCATATAGCAATCAGCCCCAGCATTTT. Its protein product is CASSIGSSGTGPYSNQPQHF.

This rearrangement joins TRBV19 to TRBJ1-5, with 8 bases lining up with TRBD1. Looked up from germline, CDR1 is LNHDA and CDR2 is SQIVND (reference sequence). V dropped 1 base and J dropped 7; count of bases not matched to a gene: 9. The CDR3 runs to 16 residues. The CDR3 nucleotides read TGTGCCAGTAGTATAGGGGCAGGGGGCGCGAGGCAGCCCCAGCATTTT. Its protein is CASSIGAGGARQPQHF.

The V gene is TRBV28, the J gene TRBJ2-3, with D perhaps matching TRBD2 (5 bases). Germline loops: CDR1 MDHEN, CDR2 SYDVKM. V gave up 5 bases and J gave up 6 bases, with 9 bases separating them. The CDR3 length is 12 residues. This chain's CDR3 is CASSAGVDTQYF. The CDR3 bases are TGTGCCAGCAGTGCCGGGGTGGATACGCAGTATTTT. Using reference TRBV28 and TRBJ2-3 for the parts outside the CDR3, the full variable domain is DVKVTQSSRYLVKRTGEKVFLECVQDMDHENMFWYRQDPGLGLRLIYFSYDVKMKEKGDIPEGYSVSREKKERFSLILESASTNQTSMYLCASSAGVDTQYFGPGTRLTVL.